These T cell receptor beta chains were read from a single sample in a study of control samples from healthy donors and cancer patients. Sequencing used immunoSEQ multiplex PCR; TCRdb keeps in-frame clones, though not all of them. The repertoire has 100,000 to 150,000 clones, just under 90% of them found once; the top ten carry under 9%. Sequencing was performed on PBMCs. The source of these receptors is a man in his fifties with head and neck cancer. Each CDR3 is given with its conserved first and last residue. D genes are given only for firm matches. Size is omitted from some rows. Given values are once, few, many or a class for expanded clones.

TRBV3-1/TRBV3-2	NA	TRBJ1-2	NA	TGTGCCAGCAGCCAACATGGCTCCTCCGTCTATGGCTACACCTTC	CASSQHGSSVYGYTF
TRBV3-1/TRBV3-2	NA	TRBJ1-2	NA	TGTGCCAGCAGCGCACAGTGGGGGCAAGATGGCTACACCTTC	CASSAQWGQDGYTF
TRBV6-1	NA	TRBJ1-5	NA	TGTGCCAGCAGTGAATTGGGGGCCTGGCAGCCCCAGCATTTT	CASSELGAWQPQHF
TRBV30	NA	TRBJ2-2	NA	TGTGCCTGGAGAAGACAGTCCGTGAACACCGGGGAGCTGTTTTTT	CAWRRQSVNTGELFF
TRBV5-1	NA	TRBJ2-5	NA	TGCGCCAGCAGCCCGGGACTCCTCCAACTCCGAGAGACCCAGTACTTC	CASSPGLLQLRETQYF
TRBV5-4	NA	TRBJ1-1	NA	TGTGCCAGCAGGGGAATCCTGGGCACTGAAGCTTTCTTT	CASRGILGTEAFF
TRBV11-2	NA	TRBJ1-1	few	TGTGCCAGCAGCTCCCAGGGAGACACTGAAGCTTTCTTT	CASSSQGDTEAFF
TRBV5-1	TRBD1	TRBJ2-1	NA	TGCGCCAGCAGCCGGGGACAGGGGGTCGGTAATGAGCAGTTCTTC	CASSRGQGVGNEQFF
TRBV3-1/TRBV3-2	NA	TRBJ2-7	NA	TGTGCCAGCAGCCCCCCTAGCTCCTACGAGCAGTACTTC	CASSPPSSYEQYF
TRBV7-9	TRBD1	TRBJ2-7	few	TGTGCCAGCAGCCCCCGACAGGGGGCCTACGAGCAGTACTTC	CASSPRQGAYEQYF
TRBV7-3	NA	TRBJ1-2	NA	TGTGCCAGCAGCTCCCAGTATGGGGATGGCTACACCTTC	CASSSQYGDGYTF
TRBV5-4	NA	TRBJ2-3	NA	TGTGCCAGCAGCTTCTTTGAGAGGTTGAGCACAGATACGCAGTATTTT	CASSFFERLSTDTQYF
TRBV3-1/TRBV3-2	NA	TRBJ2-5	NA	TGTGCCAGCAGCCAAGACGGTTGGGGGTACCAAGAGACCCAGTACTTC	CASSQDGWGYQETQYF
TRBV10-2	NA	TRBJ2-1	NA	TGCGCCAGCTACGACGGTAGCGGACTCGGTAGGTTCTTC	CASYDGSGLGRFF
TRBV19	TRBD1	TRBJ2-1	NA	TGTGCCAGTAGTATCGACCGGGACAGGACCTACAATGAGCAGTTCTTC	CASSIDRDRTYNEQFF
TRBV12-3/TRBV12-4	NA	TRBJ1-5	NA	TGTGCCAGCAGTTTAAAAAGTCAGCCCCAGCATTTT	CASSLKSQPQHF
TRBV7-8	TRBD2	TRBJ2-1	NA	TGTGCCAGCAGCCCCCGGCCTAGCGGGGGGGTGAGGGTGAATGAGCAGTTCTTC	CASSPRPSGGVRVNEQFF
TRBV19	NA	TRBJ1-1	once	TGTGCCAGTAGAACAGGGTGGAATGAAGCTTTCTTT	CASRTGWNEAFF
TRBV10-3	TRBD2	TRBJ2-1	NA	TGTGCCATCAGTCAACAACCGGGACTAAGGAATGAGCAGTTCTTC	CAISQQPGLRNEQFF
TRBV7-9	NA	TRBJ1-1	NA	TGTGCCAGCTCGACGGCTTTGAACACTGAAGCTTTCTTT	CASSTALNTEAFF
TRBV25-1	TRBD1	TRBJ2-3	NA	TGTGCCAGCAGTGAACAGGGGGCTGGAACAGATACGCAGTATTTT	CASSEQGAGTDTQYF
TRBV5-8	NA	TRBJ2-1	NA	TGTGCCAGCAGCTTAGGCAACTCCTACAATGAGCAGTTCTTC	CASSLGNSYNEQFF
TRBV19	TRBD2	TRBJ2-3	NA	TGTGCCAGTAGCGGACTAGCGGGGGGCAACACATTAGGGGATACGCAGTATTTT	CASSGLAGGNTLGDTQYF
TRBV27	TRBD2	TRBJ2-1	NA	TGTGCCAGCAGTTTAAGACTAGCGTTTATAACTGAGCAGTTCTTC	CASSLRLAFITEQFF
TRBV4-1	NA	TRBJ2-1	NA	TGCGCCAGCAGCCCGTTCGACTACAATGAGCAGTTCTTC	CASSPFDYNEQFF
TRBV12-3/TRBV12-4	TRBD2	TRBJ2-7	NA	TGTGCCAGCAGTTTATACGGGAGGGGAGAGCAGTACTTC	CASSLYGRGEQYF
TRBV9	NA	TRBJ2-1	NA	TGTGCCAGCAGCGTAGCGTCCCTCCCGGGTAATGAGCAGTTCTTC	CASSVASLPGNEQFF
TRBV2	NA	TRBJ2-1	NA	TGTGCCAGTTACTTGACTAGTCGGCTACTTGGTATTGAGCAGTTCTTC	CASYLTSRLLGIEQFF
TRBV18	NA	TRBJ2-1	NA	TGTGCCAGCTCACTACCTGAGGGGGATGAGCAGTTCTTC	CASSLPEGDEQFF
TRBV24-1	NA	TRBJ2-1	NA	TGTGCCACCATCGGGGGGACAGAAAATGAGCAGTTCTTC	CATIGGTENEQFF
TRBV30	NA	TRBJ1-3	NA	TGTGCCTGGAGTAAGGGTGGGGGAAACACCATATATTTT	CAWSKGGGNTIYF
TRBV5-6	TRBD2	TRBJ2-7	few	TGTGCCCGCAGCCCCGGGGGGGAGGGGAGCTCCTACGAGCAGTACTTC	CARSPGGEGSSYEQYF
TRBV6-5	TRBD1	TRBJ1-1	NA	TGTGCCAGCAGTTTAGGGACAGAAGAAGAAGCTTTCTTT	CASSLGTEEEAFF
TRBV6-5	NA	TRBJ2-7	NA	TGTGCCAGCAGAACGATACTGGGGGGCCTCGAGCAGTACTTC	CASRTILGGLEQYF
TRBV10-3	TRBD1	TRBJ1-2	once	TGTGCCATCAGTGACCGGACAGGGAGCAACTATGGCTACACCTTC	CAISDRTGSNYGYTF
TRBV11-3	NA	TRBJ2-7	NA	TGTGCCAACCGCCGGGGTTTGGGTGAGCAGTACTTC	CANRRGLGEQYF
TRBV25-1	NA	TRBJ2-1	NA	TGTGCCAGCAGTGAATCCGGTAGCGGAACCTACAATGAGCAGTTCTTC	CASSESGSGTYNEQFF
TRBV19	TRBD1	TRBJ2-1	NA	TGTGCCAGTAGTATAGCAGGGGGCCTGTACAATGAGCAGTTCTTC	CASSIAGGLYNEQFF
TRBV10-3	NA	TRBJ1-3	NA	TGTGCCATCAGTGAGTCAGGGGCAGTCTCTGGAAACACCATATATTTT	CAISESGAVSGNTIYF
TRBV18	NA	TRBJ1-1	NA	TGTGCCAGCTCAGGCTCCCCGATGAACACTGAAGCTTTCTTT	CASSGSPMNTEAFF
TRBV7-2	NA	TRBJ2-1	NA	TGTGCCAGCAGCCAAGGATCCCCGGGGAATGAGCAGTTCTTC	CASSQGSPGNEQFF
TRBV9	NA	TRBJ2-2	NA	TGTGCCAGCAGCGGGAGGACGACGAACACCGGGGAGCTGTTTTTT	CASSGRTTNTGELFF